The present T cell receptor beta chain was sequenced within a study of blood T cell repertoires in COVID-19. Method: immunoSEQ multiplex PCR; TCRdb's copy keeps in-frame clones and lacks some. There are tens of thousands of clones in the sample; 80% to 90% occur only once, and under 55% lies in the top ten. The V gene's germline CDR1 is KGHSH and CDR2 LQKENI. CDR3 length: 15 amino acids. V trimming: 0 bases; J trimming: 4 bases; junction bases outside the gene matches: 3. The receptor's source is a human donor with acute or convalescent COVID-19. The donor label of this sample is uncertain. Sample: peripheral blood. This sequence joins TRBV18 and TRBJ1-5; 7 nucleotides line up with TRBD1. The CDR3 loop is CASSPPGQLNQPQHF. As DNA, the CDR3 is TGTGCCAGCTCACCACCGGGACAGCTTAATCAGCCCCAGCATTTT.